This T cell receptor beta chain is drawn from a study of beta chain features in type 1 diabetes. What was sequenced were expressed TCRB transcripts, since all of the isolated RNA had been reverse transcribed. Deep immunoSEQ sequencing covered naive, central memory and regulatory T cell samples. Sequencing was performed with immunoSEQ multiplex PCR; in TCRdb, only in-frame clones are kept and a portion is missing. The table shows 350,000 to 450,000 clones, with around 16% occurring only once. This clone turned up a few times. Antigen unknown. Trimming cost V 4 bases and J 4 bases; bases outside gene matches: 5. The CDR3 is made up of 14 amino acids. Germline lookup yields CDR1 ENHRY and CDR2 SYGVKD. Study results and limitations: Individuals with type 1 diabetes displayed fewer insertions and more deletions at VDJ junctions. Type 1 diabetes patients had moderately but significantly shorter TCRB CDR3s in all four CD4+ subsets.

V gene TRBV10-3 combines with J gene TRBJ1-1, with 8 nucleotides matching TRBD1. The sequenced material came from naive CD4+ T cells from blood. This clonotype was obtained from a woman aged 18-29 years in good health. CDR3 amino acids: CAISGTGMGTEAFF. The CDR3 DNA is TGTGCCATCAGTGGGACAGGGATGGGCACTGAAGCTTTCTTT.